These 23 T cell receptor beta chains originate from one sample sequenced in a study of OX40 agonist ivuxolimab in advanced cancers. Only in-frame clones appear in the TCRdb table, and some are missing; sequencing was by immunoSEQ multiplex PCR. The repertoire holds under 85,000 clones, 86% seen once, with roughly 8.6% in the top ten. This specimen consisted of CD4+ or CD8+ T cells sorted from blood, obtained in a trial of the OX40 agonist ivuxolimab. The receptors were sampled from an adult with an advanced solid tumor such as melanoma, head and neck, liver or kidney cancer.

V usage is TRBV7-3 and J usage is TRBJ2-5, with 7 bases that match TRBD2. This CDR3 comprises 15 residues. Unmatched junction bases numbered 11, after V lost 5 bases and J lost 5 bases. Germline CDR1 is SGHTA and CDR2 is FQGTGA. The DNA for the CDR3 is TGTGCCAGCAGCCCGTTCGGCGGGGGAGGGGAGACCCAGTACTTC. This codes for CASSPFGGGGETQYF.

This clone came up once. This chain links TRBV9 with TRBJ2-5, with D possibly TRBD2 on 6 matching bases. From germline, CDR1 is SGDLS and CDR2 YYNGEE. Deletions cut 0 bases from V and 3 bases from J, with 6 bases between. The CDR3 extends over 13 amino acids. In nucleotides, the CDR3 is TGTGCCAGCAGCGTAGCGGGAGAAGAGACCCAGTACTTC. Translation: CASSVAGEETQYF.

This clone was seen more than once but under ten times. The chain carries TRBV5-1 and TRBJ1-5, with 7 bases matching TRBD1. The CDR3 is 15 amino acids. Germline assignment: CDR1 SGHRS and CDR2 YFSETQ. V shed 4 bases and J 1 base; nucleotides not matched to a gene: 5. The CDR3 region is CASSPEGQSNQPQHF. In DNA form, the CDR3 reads TGCGCCAGCAGCCCGGAGGGACAGAGCAATCAGCCCCAGCATTTT. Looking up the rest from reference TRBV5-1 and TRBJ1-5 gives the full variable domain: KAGVTQTPRYLIKTRGQQVTLSCSPISGHRSVSWYQQTPGQGLQFLFEYFSETQRNKGNFPGRFSGRQFSNSRSEMNVSTLELGDSALYLCASSPEGQSNQPQHFGDGTRLSIL.

CDR3 bases: TGCAGCGTTCTCGGACAGCTCTCTGGAAACACCATATATTTT. Residues: CSVLGQLSGNTIYF. The chain recombines TRBV29-1 with TRBJ1-3, with D tentatively TRBD1 (6 bases). The V and J ends lost 5 bases and 0 bases respectively, with 11 bases between them. CDR1 is SQVTM and CDR2 is ANQGSEA in the germline V gene. The CDR3 runs to 14 residues.

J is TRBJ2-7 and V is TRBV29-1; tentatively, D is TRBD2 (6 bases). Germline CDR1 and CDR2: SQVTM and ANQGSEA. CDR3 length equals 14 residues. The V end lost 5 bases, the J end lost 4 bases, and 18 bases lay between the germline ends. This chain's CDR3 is CSVLGLSLGYEQYF. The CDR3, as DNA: TGCAGCGTTTTGGGACTGTCACTGGGTTACGAGCAGTACTTC.

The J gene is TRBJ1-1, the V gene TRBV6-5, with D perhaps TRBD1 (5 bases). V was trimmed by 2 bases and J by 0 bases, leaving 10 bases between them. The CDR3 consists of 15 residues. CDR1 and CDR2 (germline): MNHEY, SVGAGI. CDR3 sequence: CASSYRGVVNTEAFF. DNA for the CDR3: TGTGCCAGCAGTTACCGGGGGGTGGTGAACACTGAAGCTTTCTTT.

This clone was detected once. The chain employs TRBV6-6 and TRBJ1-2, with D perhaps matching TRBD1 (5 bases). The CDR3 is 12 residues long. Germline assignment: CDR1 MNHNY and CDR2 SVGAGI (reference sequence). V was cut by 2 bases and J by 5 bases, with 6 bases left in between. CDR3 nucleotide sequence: TGTGCCAGCAGTTACACAGGTTATGGCTACACCTTC. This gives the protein CASSYTGYGYTF.

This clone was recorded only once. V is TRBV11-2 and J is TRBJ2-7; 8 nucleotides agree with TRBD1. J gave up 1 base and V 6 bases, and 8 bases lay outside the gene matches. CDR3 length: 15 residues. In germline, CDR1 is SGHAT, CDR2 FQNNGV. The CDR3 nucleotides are TGTGCCAGCAGTTCCCCGGACAGGGAGTCCTACGAGCAGTACTTC. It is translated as CASSSPDRESYEQYF.

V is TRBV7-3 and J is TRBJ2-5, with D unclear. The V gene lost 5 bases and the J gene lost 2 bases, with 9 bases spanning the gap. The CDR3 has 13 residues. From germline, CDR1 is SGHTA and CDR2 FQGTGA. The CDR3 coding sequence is TGTGCCAGCAGCCAGACACTTCAAGAGACCCAGTACTTC. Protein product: CASSQTLQETQYF.

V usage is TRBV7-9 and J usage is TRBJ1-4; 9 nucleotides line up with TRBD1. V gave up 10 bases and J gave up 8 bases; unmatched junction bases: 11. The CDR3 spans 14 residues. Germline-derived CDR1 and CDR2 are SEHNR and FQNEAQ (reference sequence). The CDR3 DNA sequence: TGTGCCATCGGGAGTACAGGGGGCCAGGAAAAACTGTTTTTT. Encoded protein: CAIGSTGGQEKLFF.

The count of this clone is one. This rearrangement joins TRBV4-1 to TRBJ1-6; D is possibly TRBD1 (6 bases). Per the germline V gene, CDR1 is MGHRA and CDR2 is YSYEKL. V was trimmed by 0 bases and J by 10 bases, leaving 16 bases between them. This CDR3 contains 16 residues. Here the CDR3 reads CASSQDRGGGGSPLHF. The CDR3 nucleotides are TGCGCCAGCAGCCAAGATCGGGGAGGGGGAGGGTCACCCCTCCACTTT.

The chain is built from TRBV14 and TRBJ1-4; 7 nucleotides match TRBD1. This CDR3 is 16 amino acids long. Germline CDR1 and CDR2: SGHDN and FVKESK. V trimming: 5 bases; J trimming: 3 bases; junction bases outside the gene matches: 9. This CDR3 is CASSRKPGTANEKLFF. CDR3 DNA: TGTGCCAGCAGCAGAAAACCCGGGACAGCTAATGAAAAACTGTTTTTT.

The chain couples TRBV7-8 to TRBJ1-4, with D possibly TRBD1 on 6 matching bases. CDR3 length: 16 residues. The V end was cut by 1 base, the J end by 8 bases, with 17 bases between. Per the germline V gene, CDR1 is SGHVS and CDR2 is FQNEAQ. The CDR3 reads CASSLVQGIRIEKLFF. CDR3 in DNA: TGTGCCAGCAGCTTAGTTCAGGGGATCCGGATCGAAAAACTGTTTTTT.

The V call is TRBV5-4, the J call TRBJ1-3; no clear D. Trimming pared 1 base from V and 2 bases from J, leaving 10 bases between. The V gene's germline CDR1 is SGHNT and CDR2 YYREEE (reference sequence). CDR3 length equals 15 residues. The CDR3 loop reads CASSLMSGTGNTIYF. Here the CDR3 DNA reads TGTGCCAGCAGCTTGATGTCTGGGACTGGAAACACCATATATTTT.

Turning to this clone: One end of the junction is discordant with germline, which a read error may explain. The chain's CDR3 is CTSTGRAIYEQYF. In nucleotides, the CDR3 is TGTACCAGTACTGGACGGGCCATCTACGAGCAGTACTTC. This rearrangement joins TRBV2 to TRBJ2-7; D unresolved. CDR3 length: 13 residues. Germline V gene data show CDR1 as SNHLY and CDR2 as FYNNEI.

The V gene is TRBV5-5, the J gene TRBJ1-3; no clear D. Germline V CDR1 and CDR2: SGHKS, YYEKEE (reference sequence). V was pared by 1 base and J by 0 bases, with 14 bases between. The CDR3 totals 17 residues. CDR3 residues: CASSLKGGQPSGNTIYF. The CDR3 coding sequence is TGTGCCAGCAGCTTGAAAGGCGGCCAACCCTCTGGAAACACCATATATTTT.

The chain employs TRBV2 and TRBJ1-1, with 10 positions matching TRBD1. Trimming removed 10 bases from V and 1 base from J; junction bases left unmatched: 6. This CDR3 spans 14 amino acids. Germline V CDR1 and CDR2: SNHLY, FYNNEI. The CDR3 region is CATTRDRGNTEAFF. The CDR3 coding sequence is TGTGCCACCACGAGGGACAGGGGGAACACTGAAGCTTTCTTT. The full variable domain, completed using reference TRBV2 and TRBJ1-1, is EPEVTQTPSHQVTQMGQEVILRCVPISNHLYFYWYRQILGQKVEFLVSFYNNEISEKSEIFDDQFSVERPDGSNFTLKIRSTKLEDSAMYFCATTRDRGNTEAFFGQGTRLTVV.

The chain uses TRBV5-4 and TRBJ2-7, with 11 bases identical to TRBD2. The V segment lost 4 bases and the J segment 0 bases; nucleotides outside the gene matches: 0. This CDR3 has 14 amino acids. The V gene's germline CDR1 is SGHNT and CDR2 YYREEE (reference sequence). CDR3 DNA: TGTGCCAGCAGCGGGACTAGCGGCTCCTACGAGCAGTACTTC. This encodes CASSGTSGSYEQYF.

The CDR3 bases are TGTGCCATCAGTGGTCGGCAGGGGGCCAGTGAGCAGTTCTTC. It translates to CAISGRQGASEQFF. This chain links TRBV10-3 with TRBJ2-1; 8 nucleotides match TRBD1. This CDR3 has 14 residues. CDR1 and CDR2 from the germline V gene are ENHRY and SYGVKD. With V trimmed by 4 bases and J by 9 bases, 8 bases remained unmatched.

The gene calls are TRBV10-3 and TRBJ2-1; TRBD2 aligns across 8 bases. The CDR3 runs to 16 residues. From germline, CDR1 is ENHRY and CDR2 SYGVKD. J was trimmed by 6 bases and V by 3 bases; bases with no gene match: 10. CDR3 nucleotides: TGTGCCATCAGTGACCGACACACTAGCGGTTCCAATGAGCAGTTCTTC. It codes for CAISDRHTSGSNEQFF.

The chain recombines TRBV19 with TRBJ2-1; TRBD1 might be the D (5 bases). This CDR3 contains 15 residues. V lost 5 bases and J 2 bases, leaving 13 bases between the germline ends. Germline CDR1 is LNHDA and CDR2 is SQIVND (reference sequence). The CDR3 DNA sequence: TGTGCCAGTAGTGGCAGGGTTCGGCCCTACAATGAGCAGTTCTTC. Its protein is CASSGRVRPYNEQFF.

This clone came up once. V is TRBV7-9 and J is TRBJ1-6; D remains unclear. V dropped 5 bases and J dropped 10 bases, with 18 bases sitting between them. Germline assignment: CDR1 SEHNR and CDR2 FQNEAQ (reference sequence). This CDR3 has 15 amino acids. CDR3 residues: CASSQEASGGSPLHF. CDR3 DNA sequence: TGTGCCAGCAGCCAAGAGGCTTCAGGAGGGTCACCCCTCCACTTT.

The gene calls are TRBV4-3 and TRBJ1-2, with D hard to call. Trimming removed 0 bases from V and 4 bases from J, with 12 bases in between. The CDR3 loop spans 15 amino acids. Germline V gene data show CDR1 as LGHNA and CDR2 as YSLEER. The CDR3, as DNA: TGCGCCAGCAGCCAAGATCGCCGAGGCACCTATGGCTACACCTTC. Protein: CASSQDRRGTYGYTF.